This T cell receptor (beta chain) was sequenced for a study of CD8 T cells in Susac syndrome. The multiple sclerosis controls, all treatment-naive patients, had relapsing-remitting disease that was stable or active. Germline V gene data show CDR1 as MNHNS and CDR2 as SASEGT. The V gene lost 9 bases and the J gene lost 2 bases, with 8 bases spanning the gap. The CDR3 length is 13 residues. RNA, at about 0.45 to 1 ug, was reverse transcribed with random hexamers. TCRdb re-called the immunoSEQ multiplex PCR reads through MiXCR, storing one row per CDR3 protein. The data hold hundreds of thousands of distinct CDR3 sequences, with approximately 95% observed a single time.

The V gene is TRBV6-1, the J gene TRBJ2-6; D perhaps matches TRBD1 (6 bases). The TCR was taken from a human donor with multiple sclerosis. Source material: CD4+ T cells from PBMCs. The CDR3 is CASNRAGANVLTF. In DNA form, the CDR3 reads TGTGCCAGTAACAGGGCTGGGGCCAACGTCCTGACTTTC.